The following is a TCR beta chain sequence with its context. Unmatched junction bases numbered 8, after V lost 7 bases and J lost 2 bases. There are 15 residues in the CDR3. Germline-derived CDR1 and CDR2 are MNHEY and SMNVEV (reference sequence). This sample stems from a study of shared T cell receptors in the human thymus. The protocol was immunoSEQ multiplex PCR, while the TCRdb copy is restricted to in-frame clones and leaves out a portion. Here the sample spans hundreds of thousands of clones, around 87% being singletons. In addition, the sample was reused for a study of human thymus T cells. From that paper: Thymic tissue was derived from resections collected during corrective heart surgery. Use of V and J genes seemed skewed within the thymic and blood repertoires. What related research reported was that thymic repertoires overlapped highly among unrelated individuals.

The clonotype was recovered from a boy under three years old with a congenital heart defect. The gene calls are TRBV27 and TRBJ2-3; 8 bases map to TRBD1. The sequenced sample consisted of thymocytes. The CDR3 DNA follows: TGTGCCAGCACCTCGGACAGGGAAATCACAGATACGCAGTATTTT. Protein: CASTSDREITDTQYF.